The rows below give T cell receptor beta chains drawn from one sample of a study of CD8+CD57+ T cells in acquired aplastic anemia. TCRdb ran MiXCR on the reads and lists one entry per CDR3 protein. The sample has 120,000 or so distinct CDR3 sequences; under 60% are singletons. Sequencing was performed on sorted CD4+, CD8+, or CD8+CD57+ T cells (not recorded which) from PBMCs. These receptors originate from a human donor with aplastic anemia. CDR3s include the opening cysteine and the closing phenylalanine or tryptophan. D genes are given only for firm matches. Clone size is given for some rows only: seen once, a few or many times, or a class if the clone is expanded.

j_gene,d_gene,abundance,v_gene,CDR3nt,CDR3aa
TRBJ1-2,-,-,TRBV24-1,TGTGCCACCAGTGACCCGGACCGCACAACACTGGATGGCTACACCTTC,CATSDPDRTTLDGYTF
TRBJ2-7,TRBD1,-,TRBV27,TGTGCCAGCAGTCCAACTGGAGGGACAGGGGCAATCGAGCAGTACTTC,CASSPTGGTGAIEQYF
TRBJ2-7,TRBD1,-,TRBV15,TGTGCCACCAGCAGAGACTCCCCCCCGACAGGGTTACTCGAGCAGTACTTC,CATSRDSPPTGLLEQYF
TRBJ1-2,-,-,TRBV7-6,TGTGCCAGCAGCTTGTCAGAAATTATTCATGGCTACACCTTC,CASSLSEIIHGYTF
TRBJ2-3,-,-,TRBV7-8,TGTGCCAGCAGCTTATTTTCAACTAGCACAGATACGCAGTATTTT,CASSLFSTSTDTQYF
TRBJ1-2,-,few,TRBV7-6,TGTGCCAGCAGCCTCCCTTGGGAATATGGCTACACCTTC,CASSLPWEYGYTF
TRBJ2-6,-,-,TRBV2,TGTGCCAGCAGTGAATGGACTGTTACTGGGGCCAACGTCCTGACTTTC,CASSEWTVTGANVLTF
TRBJ2-5,-,once,TRBV11-1,TGTGCCAGCAGCTCAGGACTGCCGATCCAAGAGACCCAGTACTTC,CASSSGLPIQETQYF
TRBJ1-1,TRBD1,-,TRBV7-2,TGTGCCAGCAGCCTTGGGACAGTCACCGAAGCTTTCTTT,CASSLGTVTEAFF
TRBJ2-2,-,-,TRBV7-9,TGTGCCAGCGGAACGGATTCGAACACCGGGGAGCTGTTTTTT,CASGTDSNTGELFF
TRBJ2-7,-,-,TRBV12-3/TRBV12-4,TGTGCCAGCAATCGGCAGGGCGACTACGAGCAGTACTTC,CASNRQGDYEQYF
TRBJ2-7,TRBD1,many,TRBV2,TGTGCCAGCACAAGGGACAGTGGTTTGGGGGAGCAGTACTTC,CASTRDSGLGEQYF
TRBJ1-2,-,-,TRBV10-3,TGTGCCATCAGTGAGAGGCAGGGTGGGGAGGAAGGCTACACCTTC,CAISERQGGEEGYTF
TRBJ2-7,-,-,TRBV12-3/TRBV12-4,TGTGCCAGCAGCCTAGGGGGGGCGAGAGGGGAGCAGTACTTC,CASSLGGARGEQYF
TRBJ1-5,-,-,TRBV20-1,TGCAGTGCTAGAAGCGGAGGGGGGCATGAACAGCCCCAGCATTTT,CSARSGGGHEQPQHF
TRBJ2-1,-,-,TRBV19,TGTGCCACCAAGGACAGAGGACTAAACACTGAGCAGTTCTTC,CATKDRGLNTEQFF
TRBJ2-7,TRBD1,-,TRBV19,TGTGCCAGTAGAGGACAGGGGGGACCCAGCTCCTACGAGCAGTACTTC,CASRGQGGPSSYEQYF
TRBJ2-7,-,-,TRBV7-6,TGTGCCAGCAGCCCTTATGCGAGCGAGCAGTACTTC,CASSPYASEQYF
TRBJ2-2,TRBD1,-,TRBV15,TGTGCCACCAGCAGGGGGACAGGGAGGAACACCGGGGAGCTGTTTTTT,CATSRGTGRNTGELFF
TRBJ2-7,TRBD1,-,TRBV15,TGTGCCACCGGATCCACGCGGACAGGGGGGCGGAGTTGCTACGAGCAGTACTTC,CATGSTRTGGRSCYEQYF
TRBJ2-3,TRBD2,-,TRBV15,TGTGCCACCATGAGGCTAGCGGGAGGACTCACAGATACGCAGTATTTT,CATMRLAGGLTDTQYF
TRBJ2-7,TRBD1,many,TRBV12-3/TRBV12-4,TGTGCCAGCAGTAAAAGGACAGGGACCTACGAGCAGTACTTC,CASSKRTGTYEQYF
TRBJ2-5,-,-,TRBV20-1,TGCAGTGCTAGTGGTCAAGAGACCCAGTACTTC,CSASGQETQYF
TRBJ1-1,-,few,TRBV10-1,TGCGCCAGCAGTCGAACGACAGGGAACACTGAAGCTTTCTTT,CASSRTTGNTEAFF
TRBJ2-7,TRBD2,many,TRBV7-9,TGTGCCAGCAGCTTAGCTGGCTCTAGCGGGGGGATGCCCTACGAGCAGTACTTC,CASSLAGSSGGMPYEQYF
TRBJ2-6,-,-,TRBV24-1,TGTGCCACCAGTCGAAACGGGGTTCCTGGCCTGACTTTC,CATSRNGVPGLTF